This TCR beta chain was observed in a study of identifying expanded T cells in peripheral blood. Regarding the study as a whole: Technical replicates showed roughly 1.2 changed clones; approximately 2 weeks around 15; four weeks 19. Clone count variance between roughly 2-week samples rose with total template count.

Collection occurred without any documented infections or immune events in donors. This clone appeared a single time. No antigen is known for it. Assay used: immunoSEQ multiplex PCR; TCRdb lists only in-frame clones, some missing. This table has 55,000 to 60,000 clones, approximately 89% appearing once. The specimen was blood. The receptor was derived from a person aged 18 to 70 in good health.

The chain's CDR3 is CASSLGMSGNTIYF. CDR3 nucleotides: TGCGCCAGCAGCTTGGGAATGAGTGGAAACACCATATATTTT. The chain couples TRBV5-1 to TRBJ1-3; D is undetermined. CDR3 length equals 14 residues. The germline V gene has CDR1 SGHRS and CDR2 YFSETQ. The V and J ends lost 0 bases and 3 bases respectively, with 7 bases between them.